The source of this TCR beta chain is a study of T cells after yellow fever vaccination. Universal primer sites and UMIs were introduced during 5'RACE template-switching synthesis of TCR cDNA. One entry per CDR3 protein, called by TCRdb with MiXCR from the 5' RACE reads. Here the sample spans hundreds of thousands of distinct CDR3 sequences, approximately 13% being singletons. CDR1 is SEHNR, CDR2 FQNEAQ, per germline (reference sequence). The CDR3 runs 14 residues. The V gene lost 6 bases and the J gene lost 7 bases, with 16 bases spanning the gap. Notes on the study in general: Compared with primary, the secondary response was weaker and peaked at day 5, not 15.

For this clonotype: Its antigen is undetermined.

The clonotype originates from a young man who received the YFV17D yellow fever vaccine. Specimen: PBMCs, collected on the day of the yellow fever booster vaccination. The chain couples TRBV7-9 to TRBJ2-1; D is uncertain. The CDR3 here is CASSLTASRNEQFF. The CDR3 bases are TGTGCCAGCAGTTTAACCGCAAGTAGGAATGAGCAGTTCTTC. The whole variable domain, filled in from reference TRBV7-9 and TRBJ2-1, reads DTGVSQNPRHKITKRGQNVTFRCDPISEHNRLYWYRQTLGQGPEFLTYFQNEAQLEKSRLLSDRFSAERPKGSFSTLEIQRTEQGDSAMYLCASSLTASRNEQFFGPGTRLTVL.